This T cell receptor (beta chain) was recorded in a study of blood T cell repertoires in COVID-19. Study-wide background: The origin of the acute and convalescent COVID-19 samples was the United States, Italy and Spain.

Germline values: CDR1 SGHNT, CDR2 YYREEE (reference sequence). The CDR3 totals 12 residues. V lost 1 base to trimming and J lost 2 bases, with 4 bases between them. Authors' methods: Reference gene primer amplification in the assay estimated nucleated cell counts. Sequencing was performed with immunoSEQ multiplex PCR; in TCRdb, only in-frame clones are kept and a portion is missing. V, J and clone size are taken as reported in that table, and D and trimming were inferred from the DNA itself. The table shows more than 90,000 clones, with 85% occurring only once. The chain has TRBV5-4 and TRBJ2-7; D ambiguous. Input material: peripheral blood. The clonotype comes from a woman in her 70s with active or convalescent COVID-19. The CDR3 protein is CASSLQAYEQYF. CDR3 nucleotides: TGTGCCAGCAGCTTGCAGGCCTACGAGCAGTACTTC.